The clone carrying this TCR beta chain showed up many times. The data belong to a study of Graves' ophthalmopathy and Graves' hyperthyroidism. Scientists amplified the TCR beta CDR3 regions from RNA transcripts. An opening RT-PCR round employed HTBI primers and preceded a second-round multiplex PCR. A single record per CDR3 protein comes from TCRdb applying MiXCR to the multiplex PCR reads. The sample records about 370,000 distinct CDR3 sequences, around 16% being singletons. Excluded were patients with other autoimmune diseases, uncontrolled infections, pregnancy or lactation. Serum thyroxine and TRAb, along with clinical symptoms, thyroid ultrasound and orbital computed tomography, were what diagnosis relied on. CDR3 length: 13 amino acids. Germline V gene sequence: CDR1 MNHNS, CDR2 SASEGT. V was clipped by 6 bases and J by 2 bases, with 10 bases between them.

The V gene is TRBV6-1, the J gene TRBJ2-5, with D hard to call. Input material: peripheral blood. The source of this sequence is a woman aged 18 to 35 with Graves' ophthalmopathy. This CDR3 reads CASSPNFQETQYF. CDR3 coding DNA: TGTGCCAGCAGCCCGAATTTTCAAGAGACCCAGTACTTC.